The rows below give T cell receptor beta chains drawn from one sample of a study of shared clonotypes between healthy human individuals. Profiling relied on immunoSEQ multiplex PCR, and the TCRdb table lists in-frame clones only, not all of them. The table shows under 2,000,000 clones, with about 95% occurring only once. Sequencing used naive CD8+ T cells sorted from blood. Receptor source: a man aged 18 to 35 in good health. The CDR3 runs from the conserved cysteine through the conserved F or W. D genes are given only for firm matches. Only some rows state a clone size, as once, few, many or a class for expanded clones.

v_call	d_call	j_call	clone_size	cdr3_aa	cdr3_nt
TRBV5-6	.	TRBJ2-3	.	CASSAFLDTQYF	TGTGCCAGCAGCGCTTTCTTGGATACGCAGTATTTT
TRBV29-1	TRBD1	TRBJ1-1	.	CSVGPVAGGVNTEAFF	TGCAGCGTTGGACCCGTTGCAGGGGGCGTGAACACTGAAGCTTTCTTT
TRBV6-1	TRBD1	TRBJ2-2	.	CATDRGSYTGELFF	TGTGCCACCGACAGGGGGAGTTACACCGGGGAGCTGTTTTTT
TRBV11-2	TRBD2	TRBJ2-7	once	CASSLDGLAGGHEQYF	TGTGCCAGCAGCTTAGATGGACTAGCGGGGGGCCACGAGCAGTACTTC
TRBV30	.	TRBJ2-7	.	CAWSEPNYEQYF	TGTGCCTGGAGTGAGCCAAACTACGAGCAGTACTTC
TRBV5-6	.	TRBJ2-3	.	CASSPTRQNLPDTQYF	TGTGCCAGCAGCCCAACTCGGCAAAATCTCCCAGATACGCAGTATTTT
TRBV9	TRBD1	TRBJ2-1	.	CASSGTGTGARDSYNEQFF	TGTGCCAGCAGCGGGACCGGGACAGGGGCCCGAGACTCCTACAATGAGCAGTTCTTC
TRBV11-3	TRBD1	TRBJ2-1	.	CASSLGRGLSDNEQFF	TGTGCCAGCAGCTTAGGCAGGGGGTTATCGGACAATGAGCAGTTCTTC
TRBV7-2	.	TRBJ1-2	.	CASSSDKFYGYTF	TGTGCCAGCAGCTCCGACAAATTCTATGGCTACACCTTC
TRBV28	TRBD1	TRBJ2-7	.	CASSSGTGAYEQYF	TGTGCCAGCAGTTCTGGGACAGGTGCCTACGAGCAGTACTTC
TRBV27	.	TRBJ2-5	.	CASGLGGETQYF	TGTGCCAGCGGGCTCGGTGGGGAGACCCAGTACTTC
TRBV9	.	TRBJ2-5	.	CASKGLDGTQYF	TGTGCCAGCAAAGGCCTAGATGGGACCCAGTACTTC
TRBV4-1	.	TRBJ1-6	few	CASSQYGEGRSSPLHF	TGCGCCAGCAGCCAGTATGGGGAGGGGCGGTCTTCACCCCTCCACTTT
TRBV9	.	TRBJ2-2	.	CASTTQVNTGELFF	TGTGCCAGCACGACCCAAGTGAACACCGGGGAGCTGTTTTTT
TRBV11-1	TRBD1	TRBJ2-7	.	CASSLGWDSSYEQYF	TGTGCCAGCAGCTTAGGATGGGACAGCTCCTACGAGCAGTACTTC
TRBV4-3	.	TRBJ2-7	.	CASSQDFGLRGAPYEQYF	TGCGCCAGCAGCCAAGATTTCGGTCTCCGGGGGGCCCCCTACGAGCAGTACTTC
TRBV4-1	.	TRBJ2-7	.	CASSPRTESSYEQYF	TGCGCCAGCAGCCCTCGGACTGAGAGCTCCTACGAGCAGTACTTC
TRBV30	.	TRBJ2-3	.	CAWSTHGKLNTDTQYF	TGTGCCTGGAGTACCCACGGGAAACTGAACACAGATACGCAGTATTTT
TRBV9	.	TRBJ1-5	few	CASSPWGSNQPQHF	TGTGCCAGCAGCCCGTGGGGAAGCAATCAGCCCCAGCATTTT
TRBV14	TRBD2	TRBJ2-1	.	CASSQEGLAEYNEQFF	TGTGCCAGCAGCCAAGAAGGGCTAGCGGAGTACAATGAGCAGTTCTTC
TRBV7-9	.	TRBJ2-5	.	CASSLGSVNRETQYF	TGTGCCAGCAGCTTAGGTTCAGTGAATAGGGAGACCCAGTACTTC